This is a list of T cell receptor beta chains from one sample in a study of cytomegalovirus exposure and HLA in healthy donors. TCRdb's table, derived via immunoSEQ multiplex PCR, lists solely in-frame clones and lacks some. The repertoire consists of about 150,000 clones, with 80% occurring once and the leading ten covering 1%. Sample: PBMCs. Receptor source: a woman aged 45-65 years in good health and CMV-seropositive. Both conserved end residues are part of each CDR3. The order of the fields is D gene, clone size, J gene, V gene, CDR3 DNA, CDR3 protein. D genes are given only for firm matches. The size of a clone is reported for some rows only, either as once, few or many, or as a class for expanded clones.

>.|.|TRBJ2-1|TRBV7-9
TGTGCCAGCACCCTAGCCCGGGATGAGCAGTTCTTC
CASTLARDEQFF
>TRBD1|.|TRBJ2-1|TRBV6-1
TGTGCCAGCAGTCCCCGGGACAGGGGGGAGAGTGAGCAGTTCTTC
CASSPRDRGESEQFF
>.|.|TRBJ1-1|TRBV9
TGTGCCAGCAGCACCGAGGGGGTTGGGGTTACTGAAGCTTTCTTT
CASSTEGVGVTEAFF
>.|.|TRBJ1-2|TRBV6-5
TGTGCCAGCAGCCCACGGGACTTTAACTATGGCTACACCTTC
CASSPRDFNYGYTF
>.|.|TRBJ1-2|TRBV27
TGTGCCAGCAGTGCCCACCCTACCTTCTATGGCTACACCTTC
CASSAHPTFYGYTF
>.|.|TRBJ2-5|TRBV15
TGTGCCACCATTTCTATAGGAGAAGAGACCCAGTACTTC
CATISIGEETQYF
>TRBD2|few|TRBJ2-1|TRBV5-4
TGTGCCAGCAGCCGGACTAGCGGGGACCTTGGGTTCTTC
CASSRTSGDLGFF
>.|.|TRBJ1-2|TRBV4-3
TGCGCCAGCAGCCAAGACTTCAACGCAGGTCGGGGGGGCTACACCTTC
CASSQDFNAGRGGYTF
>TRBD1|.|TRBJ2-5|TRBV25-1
TGTGCCAGCAGCCTACAGGGGGCGGGGGAGACCCAGTACTTC
CASSLQGAGETQYF
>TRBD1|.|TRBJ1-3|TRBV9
TGTGCCAGCAGCGCACTGAGCGGGGGACAGACTACTGGAAACACCATATATTTT
CASSALSGGQTTGNTIYF
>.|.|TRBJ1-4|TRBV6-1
TGTGCCAGCAGCCTCACTTTGTATGAGGATGAAAAACTGTTTTTT
CASSLTLYEDEKLFF
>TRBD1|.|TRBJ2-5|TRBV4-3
TGCGCCAGCAGCCAACTAGGACAGGGCAAAGAGACCCAGTACTTC
CASSQLGQGKETQYF
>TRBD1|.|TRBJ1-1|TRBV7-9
TGTGCCAGCAGCGAACAGGGGATGAACACTGAAGCTTTCTTT
CASSEQGMNTEAFF
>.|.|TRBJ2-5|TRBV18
TGTGCCAGCTCACCACTTCCAGCGGCACAAGAGACCCAGTACTTC
CASSPLPAAQETQYF
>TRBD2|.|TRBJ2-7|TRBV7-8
TGTGCCAGCAGACCCCGTAAGACTAGCGGGAGATACGAGCAGTACTTC
CASRPRKTSGRYEQYF
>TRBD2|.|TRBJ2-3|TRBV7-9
TGTGCCAGCAGCTTAGGCCTAGCGGGCACAGATACGCAGTATTTT
CASSLGLAGTDTQYF
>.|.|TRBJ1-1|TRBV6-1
TGTGCCAGCACCCCCCTTCGGAACACTGAAGCTTTCTTT
CASTPLRNTEAFF
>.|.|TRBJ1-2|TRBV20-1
TGCAGTGCGACGTTCCAGGTTGGCTACACCTTC
CSATFQVGYTF
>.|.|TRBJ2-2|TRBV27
TGTGCCAGCAGTTTATCACAGGTGAACACCGGGGAGCTGTTTTTT
CASSLSQVNTGELFF
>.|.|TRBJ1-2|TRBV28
TGTGCCAGCAGACCACAGCACCCTAACTATGGCTACACCTTC
CASRPQHPNYGYTF
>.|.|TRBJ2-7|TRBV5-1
TGCGCCAGCAGCCCCAGGACAGCTACCTCCTACGAGCAGTACTTC
CASSPRTATSYEQYF
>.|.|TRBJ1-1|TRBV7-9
TGTTCCAGCAGCCGCGACAGAACTGAAGCTTTCTTT
CSSSRDRTEAFF
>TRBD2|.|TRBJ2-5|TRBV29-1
TGCAGCGTGTCCCCCTCGAGCGGGGGAGGTGGGGAGACCCAGTACTTC
CSVSPSSGGGGETQYF
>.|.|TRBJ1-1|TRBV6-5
TGTGCCAGCAGTTACTCAAACGGTATCGCTTTCTTT
CASSYSNGIAFF
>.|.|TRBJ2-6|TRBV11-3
TGTGCCAGCAGCTTTGGGGGGAACGCCAACGTCCTGACTTTC
CASSFGGNANVLTF
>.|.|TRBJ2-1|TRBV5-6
TGTGCCAGCAGTTCCGGGACAAGCTACAATGAGCAGTTCTTC
CASSSGTSYNEQFF
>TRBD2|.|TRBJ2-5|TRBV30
TGTGCCTGGAGTGTTGGCCTAGCGGTACAAGAGACCCAGTACTTC
CAWSVGLAVQETQYF
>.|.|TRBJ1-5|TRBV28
TGTGCCAGCAAAAGCCCAGGGTATGCCCAGCCCCAGCATTTT
CASKSPGYAQPQHF
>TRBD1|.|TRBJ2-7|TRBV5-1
TGCGCCAGCAGATATTACGACAGGGGTTACGAGCAGTACTTC
CASRYYDRGYEQYF
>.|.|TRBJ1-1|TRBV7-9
TGTGCCAGCAGCTTAGGGGGCGGAATCACTGAAGCTTTCTTT
CASSLGGGITEAFF
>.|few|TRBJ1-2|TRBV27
TGTGCCAGCAGTTACGATCCCCGACAACACTATGGCTACACCTTC
CASSYDPRQHYGYTF
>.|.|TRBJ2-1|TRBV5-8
TGTGCCAGCAGCTGGGAGGCCCTAAGCTCCTACAATGAGCAGTTCTTC
CASSWEALSSYNEQFF
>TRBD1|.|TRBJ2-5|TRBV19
TGTGCCAGTAGTTCAACAGGGGGTGGGGAGACTCAGTACTTC
CASSSTGGGETQYF
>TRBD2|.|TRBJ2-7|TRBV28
TGTGCCAGCAGTTTTAGCGGGAGAAGAAGCTACGAGCAGTACTTC
CASSFSGRRSYEQYF
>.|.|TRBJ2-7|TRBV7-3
TGTGCCAGCAGCCCTTCGGGGCAGTACTTC
CASSPSGQYF
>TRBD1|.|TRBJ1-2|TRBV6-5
TGTGCCAGCAGCCAAACGGACAGGTTATATGGCTACACCTTC
CASSQTDRLYGYTF
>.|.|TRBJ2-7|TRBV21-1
TGTGCCAGCAGGTTAAGACAGGGTCTCTACGAGCAGTACTTC
CASRLRQGLYEQYF
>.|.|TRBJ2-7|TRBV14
TGTGCCAGCAGCCCTTACTCCATCTACGAGCAGTACTTC
CASSPYSIYEQYF
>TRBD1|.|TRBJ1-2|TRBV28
TGTGCCAGCAGTTTAATTGGCAGGGGGGTCTATGGCTACACCTTC
CASSLIGRGVYGYTF
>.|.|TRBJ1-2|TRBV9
TGTGCCAGCACCCCCGCGACAGGATCCTATGGCTACACCTTC
CASTPATGSYGYTF
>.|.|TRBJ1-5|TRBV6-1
TGTGCCAGCAGTGAAATCCACTCGAGCAATCAGCCCCAGCATTTT
CASSEIHSSNQPQHF
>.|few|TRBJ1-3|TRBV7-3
TGTTCCAGCAGCCCCGCGGGGGGGGAAGGAAACACCATATATTTT
CSSSPAGGEGNTIYF
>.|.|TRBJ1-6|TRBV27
TGTGCCAGCAGTCCCTCCGTAGCCCGCTATAATTCACCCCTCCACTTT
CASSPSVARYNSPLHF
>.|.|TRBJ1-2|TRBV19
TGTGCCAGTAGTCCCGACGGAGATGCTAACTATGGCTACACCTTC
CASSPDGDANYGYTF
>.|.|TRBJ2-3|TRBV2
TGTGCCAGCAGTGAATGGAGACCTAGCACAGATACGCAGTATTTT
CASSEWRPSTDTQYF
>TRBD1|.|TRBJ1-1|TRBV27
TGTGCCAGCATGGTCTCTTTTCAGGGGGCAAACACTGAAGCTTTCTTT
CASMVSFQGANTEAFF
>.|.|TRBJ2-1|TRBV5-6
TGTGCCAGCAGCTATTTCCTCAATGAGCAGTTCTTC
CASSYFLNEQFF
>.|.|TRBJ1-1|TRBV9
TGTGCCAGCAGCTCTAGAGGCCAAATGAACACTGAAGCTTTCTTT
CASSSRGQMNTEAFF